Below are 4 T cell receptor beta chains sequenced from a single sample in a study of Graves' ophthalmopathy and Graves' hyperthyroidism. Amplification of the TCR beta CDR3 regions used RNA transcripts (as template). The first-round RT-PCR employed HTBI primers together with the Qiagen OneStep RT-PCR kit. A multiplex PCR was then performed as the second round. Using its own MiXCR run on the multiplex PCR reads, TCRdb lists one record per CDR3 protein. Of roughly 1.1 million distinct CDR3 sequences listed, 35% to 45% are singletons. The source material was peripheral blood or thyroid tissue (not recorded which). The origin of the receptors is an adult man with Graves' hyperthyroidism.

The rearrangement joins TRBV7-9 to TRBJ2-7, with 9 nucleotides matching TRBD1. The CDR3 loop spans 14 amino acids. J lost 5 bases, V lost 6 bases, and 8 bases had no gene match. Germline CDR1 reads SEHNR; CDR2 reads FQNEAQ (reference sequence). The CDR3 bases are TGTGCCAGCAGTTCCGACAGGGGGAATGACGAGCAGTACTTC. Its protein is CASSSDRGNDEQYF.

This clonotype was recorded once. This sequence joins TRBV25-1 and TRBJ2-5; D is ambiguous. Germline V gene data show CDR1 as MGHDK and CDR2 as SYGVNS. The CDR3 has 11 amino acids. This CDR3 is CARSGGETQYF. The CDR3 DNA reads as TGTGCTAGGTCCGGTGGGGAGACCCAGTACTTC.

Here the CDR3 DNA reads TGTGCCAGCAGGCAAGACAGGTATAGCAATCAGCCCCAGCATTTT. Encoded protein: CASRQDRYSNQPQHF. This sequence joins TRBV6-7 and TRBJ1-5, with D possibly TRBD1 on 6 matching bases. TRBV6-7 is an ORF; its function is uncertain. V gave up 6 bases and J gave up 0 bases, with 12 bases separating them. The CDR3 length is 15 residues.

The chain joins TRBV10-3 to TRBJ1-2; possibly TRBD1 for D (5 bases). Germline V lookup: CDR1 ENHRY, CDR2 SYGVKD. Trimming removed 4 bases from V and 4 bases from J, with 19 bases in between. This CDR3 spans 16 amino acids. The CDR3 coding sequence is TGTGCCATCAGTGGTAGGACTAGCGGGGGTATCTATGGCTACACCTTC. This encodes CAISGRTSGGIYGYTF.